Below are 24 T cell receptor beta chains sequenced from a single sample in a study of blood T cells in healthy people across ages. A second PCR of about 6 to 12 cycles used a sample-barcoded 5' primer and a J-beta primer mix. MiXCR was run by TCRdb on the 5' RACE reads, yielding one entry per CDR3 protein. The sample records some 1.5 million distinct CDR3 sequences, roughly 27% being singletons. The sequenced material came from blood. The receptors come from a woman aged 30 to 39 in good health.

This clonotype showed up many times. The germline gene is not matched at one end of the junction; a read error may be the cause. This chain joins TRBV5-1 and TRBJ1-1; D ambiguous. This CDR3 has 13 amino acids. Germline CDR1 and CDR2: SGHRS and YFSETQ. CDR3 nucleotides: TGTGCCAGCAGCTTAGCGAAGAACACTGAAGCTTTCTTT. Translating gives CASSLAKNTEAFF. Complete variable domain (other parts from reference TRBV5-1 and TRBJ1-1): KAGVTQTPRYLIKTRGQQVTLSCSPISGHRSVSWYQQTPGQGLQFLFEYFSETQRNKGNFPGRFSGRQFSNSRSEMNVSTLELGDSALYLCASSLAKNTEAFFGQGTRLTVV.

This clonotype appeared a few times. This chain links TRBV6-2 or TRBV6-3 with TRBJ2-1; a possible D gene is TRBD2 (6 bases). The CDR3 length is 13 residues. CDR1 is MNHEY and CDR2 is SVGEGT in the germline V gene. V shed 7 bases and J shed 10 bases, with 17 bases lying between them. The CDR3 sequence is CASTTGGLGEQFF. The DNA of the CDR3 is TGTGCCAGCACCACCGGAGGGCTAGGGGAGCAGTTCTTC.

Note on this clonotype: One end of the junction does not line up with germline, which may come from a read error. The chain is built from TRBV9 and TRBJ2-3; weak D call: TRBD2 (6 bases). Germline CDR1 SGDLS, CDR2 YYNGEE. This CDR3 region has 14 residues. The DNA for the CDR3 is TGTGCCAGCAGCGTAGGTACTAGCACAGGTACGCAGTATTTT. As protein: CASSVGTSTGTQYF.

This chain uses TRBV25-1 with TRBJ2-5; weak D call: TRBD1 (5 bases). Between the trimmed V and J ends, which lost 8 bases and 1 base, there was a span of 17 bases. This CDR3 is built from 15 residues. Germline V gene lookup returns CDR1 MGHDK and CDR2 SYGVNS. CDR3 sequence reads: CASSDVRQIQETQYF. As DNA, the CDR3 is TGTGCCAGCTCCGACGTCCGACAGATCCAAGAGACCCAGTACTTC.

The CDR3 loop is CASSLGLDRTSGTQYF. The CDR3 nucleotides are TGCGCCAGCAGCTTGGGGCTAGACCGAACATCCGGTACGCAGTATTTT. The chain uses TRBV5-1 and TRBJ2-3; D unresolved. Germline CDR1 SGHRS, CDR2 YFSETQ. The V and J ends lost 0 bases and 8 bases respectively, with 19 bases between them. The CDR3 has 16 residues.

The CDR3 region is CAWTVTGYYGYTF. DNA for the CDR3: TGTGCCTGGACAGTGACCGGATACTATGGCTACACCTTC. The genes are TRBV30 and TRBJ1-2, with no clear D. This CDR3 region has 13 residues. The germline gives CDR1 GTSNPN, CDR2 SVGIG (reference sequence). The V gene lost 4 bases and the J gene lost 3 bases, with 12 bases spanning the gap.

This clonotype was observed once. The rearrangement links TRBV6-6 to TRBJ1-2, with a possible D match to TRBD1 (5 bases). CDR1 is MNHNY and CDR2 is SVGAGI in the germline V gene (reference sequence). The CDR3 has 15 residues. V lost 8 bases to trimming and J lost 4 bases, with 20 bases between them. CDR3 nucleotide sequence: TGTGCCAGCCTTCTCGGGGGACCTTCAACCTATGGCTACACCTTC. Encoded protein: CASLLGGPSTYGYTF.

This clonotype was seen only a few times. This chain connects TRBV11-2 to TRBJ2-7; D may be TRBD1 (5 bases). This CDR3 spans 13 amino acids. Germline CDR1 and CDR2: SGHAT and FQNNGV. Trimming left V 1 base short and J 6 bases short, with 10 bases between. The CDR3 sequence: CASSLAQGTEQYF. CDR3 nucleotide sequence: TGTGCCAGCAGCTTAGCCCAGGGAACCGAGCAGTACTTC.

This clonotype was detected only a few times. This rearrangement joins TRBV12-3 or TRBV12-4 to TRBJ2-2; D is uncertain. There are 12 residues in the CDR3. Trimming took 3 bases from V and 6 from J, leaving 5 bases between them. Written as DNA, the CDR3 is TGTGCCAGCAGTTTCTCCCCCGGGGAGCTGTTTTTT. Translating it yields CASSFSPGELFF.

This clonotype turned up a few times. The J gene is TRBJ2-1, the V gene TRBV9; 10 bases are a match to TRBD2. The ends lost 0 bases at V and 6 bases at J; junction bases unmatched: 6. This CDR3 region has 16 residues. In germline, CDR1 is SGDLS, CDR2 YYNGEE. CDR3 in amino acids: CASSVVPSGGGNEQFF. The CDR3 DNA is TGTGCCAGCAGCGTAGTGCCCAGCGGGGGGGGCAATGAGCAGTTCTTC.

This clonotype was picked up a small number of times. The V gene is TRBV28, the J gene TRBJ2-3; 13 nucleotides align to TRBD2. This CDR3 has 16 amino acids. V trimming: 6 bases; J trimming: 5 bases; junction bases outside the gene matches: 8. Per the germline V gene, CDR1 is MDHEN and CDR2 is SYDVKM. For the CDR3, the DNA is TGTGCCAGCAGCCCACTAGCGGGGGGGCAGAGAGATACGCAGTATTTT. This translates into CASSPLAGGQRDTQYF.

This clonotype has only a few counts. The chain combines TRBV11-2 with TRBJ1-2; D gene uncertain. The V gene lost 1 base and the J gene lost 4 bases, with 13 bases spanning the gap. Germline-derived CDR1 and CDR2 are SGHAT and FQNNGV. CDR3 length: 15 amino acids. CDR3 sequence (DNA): TGTGCCAGCAGCTTAGGGATCGGCTTGGCCTATGGCTACACCTTC. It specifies CASSLGIGLAYGYTF.

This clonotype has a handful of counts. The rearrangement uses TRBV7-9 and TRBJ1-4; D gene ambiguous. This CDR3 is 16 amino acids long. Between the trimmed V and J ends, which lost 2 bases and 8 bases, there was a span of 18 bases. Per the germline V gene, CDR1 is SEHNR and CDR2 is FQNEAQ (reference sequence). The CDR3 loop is CASSLIRVLAEEKLFF. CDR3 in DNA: TGTGCCAGCAGCTTAATAAGGGTTCTGGCTGAAGAAAAACTGTTTTTT. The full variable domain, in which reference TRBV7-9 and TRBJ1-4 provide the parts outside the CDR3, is DTGVSQNPRHKITKRGQNVTFRCDPISEHNRLYWYRQTLGQGPEFLTYFQNEAQLEKSRLLSDRFSAERPKGSFSTLEIQRTEQGDSAMYLCASSLIRVLAEEKLFFGSGTQLSVL.

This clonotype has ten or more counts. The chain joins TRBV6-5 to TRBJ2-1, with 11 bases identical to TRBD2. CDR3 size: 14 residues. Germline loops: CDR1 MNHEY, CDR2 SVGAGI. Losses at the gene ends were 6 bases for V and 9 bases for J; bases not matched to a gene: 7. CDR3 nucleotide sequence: TGTGCCAGCAGGGGACTAGCGGATTATGCTGAGCAGTTCTTC. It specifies CASRGLADYAEQFF.

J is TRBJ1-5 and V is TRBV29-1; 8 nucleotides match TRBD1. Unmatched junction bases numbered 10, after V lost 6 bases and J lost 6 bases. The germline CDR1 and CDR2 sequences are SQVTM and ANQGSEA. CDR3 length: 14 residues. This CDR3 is CSVKDRGEGQPQHF. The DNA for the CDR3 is TGCAGCGTGAAAGACAGGGGTGAGGGTCAGCCCCAGCATTTT.

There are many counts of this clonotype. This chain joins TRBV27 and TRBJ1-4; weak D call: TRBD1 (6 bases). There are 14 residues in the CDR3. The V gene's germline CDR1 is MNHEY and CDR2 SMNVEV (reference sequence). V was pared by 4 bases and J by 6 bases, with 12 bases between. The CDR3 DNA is TGTGCCAGCAGTTGGAACAGGGATCATGAAAAACTGTTTTTT. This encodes CASSWNRDHEKLFF.

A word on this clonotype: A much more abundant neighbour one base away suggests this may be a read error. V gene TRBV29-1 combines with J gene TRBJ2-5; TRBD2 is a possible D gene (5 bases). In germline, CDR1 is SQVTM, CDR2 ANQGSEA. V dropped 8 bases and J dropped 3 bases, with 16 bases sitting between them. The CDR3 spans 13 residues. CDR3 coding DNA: TGCAGCCCCCGGGGTACTAGGAAAGAGACCCAGTACTTC. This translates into CSPRGTRKETQYF.

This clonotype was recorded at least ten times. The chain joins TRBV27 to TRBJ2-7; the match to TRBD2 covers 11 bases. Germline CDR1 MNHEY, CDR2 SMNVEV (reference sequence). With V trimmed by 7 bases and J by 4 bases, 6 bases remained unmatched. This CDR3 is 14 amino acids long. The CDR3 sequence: CASTTGTSGYEQYF. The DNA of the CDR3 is TGTGCCAGCACCACCGGGACTAGCGGATACGAGCAGTACTTC.

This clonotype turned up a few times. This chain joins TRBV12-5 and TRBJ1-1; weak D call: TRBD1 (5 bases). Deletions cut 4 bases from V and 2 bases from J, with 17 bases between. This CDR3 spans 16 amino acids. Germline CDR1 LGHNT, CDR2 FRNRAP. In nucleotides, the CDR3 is TGTGCTAGTGGTTCCACCGTGGGGCGCGAAAACACTGAAGCTTTCTTT. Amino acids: CASGSTVGRENTEAFF.

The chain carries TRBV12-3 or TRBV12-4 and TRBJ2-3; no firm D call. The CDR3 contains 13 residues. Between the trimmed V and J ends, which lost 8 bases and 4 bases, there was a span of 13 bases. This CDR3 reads CASGMVRPDTQYF. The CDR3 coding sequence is TGTGCCAGCGGAATGGTGAGACCAGATACGCAGTATTTT.

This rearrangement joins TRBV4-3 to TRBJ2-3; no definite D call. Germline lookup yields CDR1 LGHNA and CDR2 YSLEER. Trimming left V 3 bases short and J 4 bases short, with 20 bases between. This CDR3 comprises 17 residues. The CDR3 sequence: CASSQATTRGVADTQYF. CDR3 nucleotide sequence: TGCGCCAGCAGCCAGGCCACGACTCGAGGAGTAGCAGATACGCAGTATTTT.

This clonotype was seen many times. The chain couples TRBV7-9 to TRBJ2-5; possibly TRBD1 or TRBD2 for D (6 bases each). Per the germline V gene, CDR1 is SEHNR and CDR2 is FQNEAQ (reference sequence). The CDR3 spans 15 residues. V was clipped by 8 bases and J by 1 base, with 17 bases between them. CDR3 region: CASSLAQGGQETQYF. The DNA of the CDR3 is TGTGCCAGCTCACTAGCACAGGGTGGCCAAGAGACCCAGTACTTC.

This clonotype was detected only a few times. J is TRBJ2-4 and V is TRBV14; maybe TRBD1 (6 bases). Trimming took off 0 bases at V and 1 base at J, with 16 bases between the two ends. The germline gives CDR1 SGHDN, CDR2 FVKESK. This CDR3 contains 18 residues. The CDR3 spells CASSQDLGAGLAKNIQYF. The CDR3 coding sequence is TGTGCCAGCAGCCAAGATTTGGGGGCAGGGTTGGCCAAAAACATTCAGTACTTC.

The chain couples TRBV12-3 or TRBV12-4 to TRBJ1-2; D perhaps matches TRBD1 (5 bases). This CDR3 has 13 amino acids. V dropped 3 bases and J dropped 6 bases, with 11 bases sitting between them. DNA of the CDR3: TGTGCCAGCAGTTTGGGGGTAGGAAATGGCTACACCTTC. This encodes CASSLGVGNGYTF.